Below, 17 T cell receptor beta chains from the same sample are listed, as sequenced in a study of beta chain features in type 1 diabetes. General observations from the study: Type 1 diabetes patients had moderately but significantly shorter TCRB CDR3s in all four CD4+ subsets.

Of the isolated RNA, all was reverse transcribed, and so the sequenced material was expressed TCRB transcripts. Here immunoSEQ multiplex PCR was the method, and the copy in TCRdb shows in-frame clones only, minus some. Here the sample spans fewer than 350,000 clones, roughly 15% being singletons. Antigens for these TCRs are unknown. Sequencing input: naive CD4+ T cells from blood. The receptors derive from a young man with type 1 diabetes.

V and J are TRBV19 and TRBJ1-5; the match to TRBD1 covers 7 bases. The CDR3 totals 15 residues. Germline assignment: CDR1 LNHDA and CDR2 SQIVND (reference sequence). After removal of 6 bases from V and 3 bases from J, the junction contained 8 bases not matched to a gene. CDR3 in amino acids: CASSRTGVTNQPQHF. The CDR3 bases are TGTGCCAGTAGCCGGACAGGAGTCACCAATCAGCCCCAGCATTTT.

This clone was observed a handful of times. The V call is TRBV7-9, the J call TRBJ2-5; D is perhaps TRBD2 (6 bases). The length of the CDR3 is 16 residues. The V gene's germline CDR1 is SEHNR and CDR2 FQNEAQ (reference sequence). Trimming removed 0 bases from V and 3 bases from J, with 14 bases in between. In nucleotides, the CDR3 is TGTGCCAGCAGCTTAGCGGTCGGGACTGGGAAAGAGACCCAGTACTTC. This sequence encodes CASSLAVGTGKETQYF.

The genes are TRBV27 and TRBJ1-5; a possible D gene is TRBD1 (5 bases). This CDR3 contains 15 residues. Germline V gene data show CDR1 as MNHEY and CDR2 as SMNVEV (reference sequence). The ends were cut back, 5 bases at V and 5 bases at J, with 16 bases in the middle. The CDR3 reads CASSSLGGGHQPQHF. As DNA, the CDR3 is TGTGCCAGCAGTAGCCTCGGGGGTGGACATCAGCCCCAGCATTTT.

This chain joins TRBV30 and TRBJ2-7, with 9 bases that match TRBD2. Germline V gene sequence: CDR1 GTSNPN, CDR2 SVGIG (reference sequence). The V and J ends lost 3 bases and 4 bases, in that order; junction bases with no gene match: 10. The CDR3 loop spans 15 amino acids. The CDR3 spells CAWSGGSGGRYEQYF. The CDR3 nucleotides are TGTGCCTGGAGCGGGGGTAGCGGGGGACGATACGAGCAGTACTTC.

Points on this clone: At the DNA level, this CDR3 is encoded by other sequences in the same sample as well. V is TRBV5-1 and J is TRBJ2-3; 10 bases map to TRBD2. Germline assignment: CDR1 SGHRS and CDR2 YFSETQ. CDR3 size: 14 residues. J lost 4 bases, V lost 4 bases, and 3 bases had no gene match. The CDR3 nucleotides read TGCGCCAGCAGCCCCGGGACTAGCGCAGATACGCAGTATTTT. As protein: CASSPGTSADTQYF.

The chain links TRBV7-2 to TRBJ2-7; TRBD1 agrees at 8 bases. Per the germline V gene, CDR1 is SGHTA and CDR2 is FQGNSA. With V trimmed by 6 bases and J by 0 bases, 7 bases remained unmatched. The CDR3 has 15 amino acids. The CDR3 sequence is CASRFDRGSSYEQYF. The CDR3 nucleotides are TGTGCCAGCAGATTTGACAGGGGTAGCTCCTACGAGCAGTACTTC. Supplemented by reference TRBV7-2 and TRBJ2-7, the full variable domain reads GAGVSQSPSNKVTEKGKDVELRCDPISGHTALYWYRQSLGQGLEFLIYFQGNSAPDKSGLPSDRFSAERTGGSVSTLTIQRTQQEDSAVYLCASRFDRGSSYEQYFGPGTRLTVT.

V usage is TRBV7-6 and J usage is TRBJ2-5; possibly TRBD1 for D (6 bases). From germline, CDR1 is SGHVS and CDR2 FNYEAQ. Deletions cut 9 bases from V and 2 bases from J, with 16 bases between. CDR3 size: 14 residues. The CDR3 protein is CASTQGGTQETQYF. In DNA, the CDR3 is TGTGCCAGTACGCAAGGGGGTACACAAGAGACCCAGTACTTC.

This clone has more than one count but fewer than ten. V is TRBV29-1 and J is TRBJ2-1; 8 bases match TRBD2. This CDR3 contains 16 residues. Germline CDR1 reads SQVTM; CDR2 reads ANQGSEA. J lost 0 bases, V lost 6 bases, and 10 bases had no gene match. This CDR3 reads CSVDSWGTSSYNEQFF. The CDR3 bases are TGCAGCGTCGACAGCTGGGGGACTAGCTCCTACAATGAGCAGTTCTTC.

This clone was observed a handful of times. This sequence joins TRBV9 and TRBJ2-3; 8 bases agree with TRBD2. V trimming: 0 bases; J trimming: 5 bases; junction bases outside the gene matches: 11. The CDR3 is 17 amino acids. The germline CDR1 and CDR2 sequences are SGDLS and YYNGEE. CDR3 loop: CASSVGGRGGWGDTQYF. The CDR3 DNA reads TGTGCCAGCAGCGTAGGAGGACGGGGGGGATGGGGAGATACGCAGTATTTT.

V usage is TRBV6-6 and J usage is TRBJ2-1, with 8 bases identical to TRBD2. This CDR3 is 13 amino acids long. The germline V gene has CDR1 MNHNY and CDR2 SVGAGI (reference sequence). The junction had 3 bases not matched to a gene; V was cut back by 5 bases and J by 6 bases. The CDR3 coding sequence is TGTGCCAGCAGTCTGCTAGCGGGCAATGAGCAGTTCTTC. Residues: CASSLLAGNEQFF.

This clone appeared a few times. CDR3 nucleotide sequence: TGTGCTACATCCGGGGACAGTCTCTACAATGAGCAGTTCTTC. Amino acid sequence: CATSGDSLYNEQFF. The chain combines TRBV10-3 with TRBJ2-1, with 7 positions matching TRBD1. Germline V gene data show CDR1 as ENHRY and CDR2 as SYGVKD. The CDR3 covers 14 residues.

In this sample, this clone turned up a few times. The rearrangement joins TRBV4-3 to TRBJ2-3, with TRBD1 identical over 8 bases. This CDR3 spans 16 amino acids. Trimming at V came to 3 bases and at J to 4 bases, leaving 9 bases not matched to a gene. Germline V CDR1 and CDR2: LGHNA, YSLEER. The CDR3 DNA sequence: TGCGCCAGCAGCCATCCGATCAGGGGGCGCGCAGATACGCAGTATTTT. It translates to CASSHPIRGRADTQYF.

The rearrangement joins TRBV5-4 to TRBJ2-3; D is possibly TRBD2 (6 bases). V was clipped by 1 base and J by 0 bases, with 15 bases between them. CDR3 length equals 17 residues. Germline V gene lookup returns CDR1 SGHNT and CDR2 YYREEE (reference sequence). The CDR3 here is CASSLQVTGLSTDTQYF. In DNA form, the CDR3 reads TGTGCCAGCAGCTTGCAAGTTACGGGACTCAGCACAGATACGCAGTATTTT.

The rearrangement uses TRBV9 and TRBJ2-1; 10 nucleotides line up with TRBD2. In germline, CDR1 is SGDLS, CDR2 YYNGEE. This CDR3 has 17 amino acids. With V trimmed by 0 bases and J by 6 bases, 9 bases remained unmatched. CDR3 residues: CASSVAGVAGGFNEQFF. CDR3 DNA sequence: TGTGCCAGCAGCGTAGCTGGGGTAGCGGGAGGTTTCAATGAGCAGTTCTTC.

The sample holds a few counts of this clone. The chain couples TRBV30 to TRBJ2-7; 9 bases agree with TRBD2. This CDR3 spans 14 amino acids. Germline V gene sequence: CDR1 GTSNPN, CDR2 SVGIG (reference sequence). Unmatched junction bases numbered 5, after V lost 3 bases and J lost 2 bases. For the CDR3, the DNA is TGTGCCTGGAGGCCCCTAGCGGGGCCCTACGAGCAGTACTTC. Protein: CAWRPLAGPYEQYF. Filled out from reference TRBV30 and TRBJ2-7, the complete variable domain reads SQTIHQWPATLVQPVGSPLSLECTVEGTSNPNLYWYRQAAGRGLQLLFYSVGIGQISSEVPQNLSASRPQDRQFILSSKKLLLSDSGFYLCAWRPLAGPYEQYFGPGTRLTVT.

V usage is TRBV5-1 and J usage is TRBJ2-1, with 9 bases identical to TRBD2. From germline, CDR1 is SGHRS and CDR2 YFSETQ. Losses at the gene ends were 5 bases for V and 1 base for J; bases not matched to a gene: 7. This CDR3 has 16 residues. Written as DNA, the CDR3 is TGCGCCAGCAGTCGGTATAGCGGGGGTTCCTACAATGAGCAGTTCTTC. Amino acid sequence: CASSRYSGGSYNEQFF.

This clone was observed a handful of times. DNA of the CDR3: TGCGCCAGCAGCCCCTCTCCCCGGGCCTACAATGAGCAGTTCTTC. Amino acid sequence: CASSPSPRAYNEQFF. This rearrangement joins TRBV5-1 to TRBJ2-1, with no clear D. Deletions cut 4 bases from V and 2 bases from J, with 13 bases between. This CDR3 has 15 amino acids. The germline CDR1 and CDR2 sequences are SGHRS and YFSETQ.